A selection of T cell receptor beta chains follows, all from one sample in a study of cytomegalovirus exposure and HLA in healthy donors. TCRdb's table, derived via immunoSEQ multiplex PCR, lists solely in-frame clones and lacks some. The sample holds over 150,000 clones; around 82% are singletons and the top ten take nearly 3%. Sequenced sample: PBMCs. The receptors were sampled from a woman between 25 and 40 years old in good health and CMV-seronegative. CDR3s include the opening cysteine and the closing phenylalanine or tryptophan. Fields, in order: clone size, CDR3 length, D gene, V gene, J gene, CDR3 DNA, CDR3 protein. A D gene is named only where the DNA matches it firmly. Size values are once, few and many counts, or a class for expanded clones, and some rows have none.

clone size: -
CDR3 length: 14
D gene: TRBD1
V gene: TRBV11-2
J gene: TRBJ2-3
CDR3 DNA: TGTGCCAGCAGCCGTGACAGGGGACCAGATACGCAGTATTTT
CDR3 protein: CASSRDRGPDTQYF

clone size: -
CDR3 length: 15
D gene: TRBD1
V gene: TRBV9
J gene: TRBJ1-1
CDR3 DNA: TGTGCCAGCAGCTCCGGGGACAGCATGAACACTGAAGCTTTCTTT
CDR3 protein: CASSSGDSMNTEAFF

clone size: -
CDR3 length: 12
D gene: -
V gene: TRBV5-6
J gene: TRBJ1-2
CDR3 DNA: TGTGCCAGCAGCCCCCACCAGGGAGGCTACACCTTC
CDR3 protein: CASSPHQGGYTF

clone size: -
CDR3 length: 12
D gene: -
V gene: TRBV23-1
J gene: TRBJ1-6
CDR3 DNA: TGCGCCAGCAGGCACTCTCCATCACCCCTCCACTTT
CDR3 protein: CASRHSPSPLHF

clone size: -
CDR3 length: 17
D gene: TRBD2
V gene: TRBV7-8
J gene: TRBJ2-5
CDR3 DNA: TGTGCCAGCAGCCAATGGGGAGGGGCCCTCCGAATAGAGACCCAGTACTTC
CDR3 protein: CASSQWGGALRIETQYF

clone size: -
CDR3 length: 15
D gene: TRBD1
V gene: TRBV18
J gene: TRBJ1-3
CDR3 DNA: TGTGCCAGCTCTCAAGACAGGGTATTTGGAAACACCATATATTTT
CDR3 protein: CASSQDRVFGNTIYF

clone size: few
CDR3 length: 13
D gene: -
V gene: TRBV7-9
J gene: TRBJ2-7
CDR3 DNA: TGTGCCAGCAGCTTGCTCCTGCCGGGAGAGCAGTACTTC
CDR3 protein: CASSLLLPGEQYF

clone size: -
CDR3 length: 15
D gene: TRBD2
V gene: TRBV25-1
J gene: TRBJ2-5
CDR3 DNA: TGTGCCAGCAGTGAATATTACGGGAGGGGGGAGACCCAGTACTTC
CDR3 protein: CASSEYYGRGETQYF

clone size: -
CDR3 length: 12
D gene: -
V gene: TRBV5-1
J gene: TRBJ1-2
CDR3 DNA: TGCGCCAGCGCGGGGGGCAGCTATGGCTACACCTTC
CDR3 protein: CASAGGSYGYTF

clone size: -
CDR3 length: 17
D gene: TRBD2
V gene: TRBV18
J gene: TRBJ2-1
CDR3 DNA: TGTGCCAGCTCACCATATCTTATAGCGGGATTAGGCAATGAGCAGTTCTTC
CDR3 protein: CASSPYLIAGLGNEQFF

clone size: -
CDR3 length: 16
D gene: TRBD2
V gene: TRBV19
J gene: TRBJ2-3
CDR3 DNA: TGTGCCAGTACACGGACTAGCGGACCAAGCACAGATACGCAGTATTTT
CDR3 protein: CASTRTSGPSTDTQYF

clone size: -
CDR3 length: 17
D gene: TRBD2
V gene: TRBV19
J gene: TRBJ2-3
CDR3 DNA: TGTGCCAGTAGTAGCCCCCCGGGCGGGAGGGCCACAGATACGCAGTATTTT
CDR3 protein: CASSSPPGGRATDTQYF

clone size: -
CDR3 length: 16
D gene: TRBD2
V gene: TRBV19
J gene: TRBJ2-1
CDR3 DNA: TGTGCCAGTAGTATAGGATATTCTAGCGGAGTCGTGGGGCAGTTCTTC
CDR3 protein: CASSIGYSSGVVGQFF

clone size: -
CDR3 length: 13
D gene: -
V gene: TRBV7-6
J gene: TRBJ1-1
CDR3 DNA: TGTGCCAGCAGCTTTACAGGGAACACTGAAGCTTTCTTT
CDR3 protein: CASSFTGNTEAFF

clone size: -
CDR3 length: 15
D gene: -
V gene: TRBV30
J gene: TRBJ2-6
CDR3 DNA: TGTGCCTGGAGTGTAGGGGGGGCCGGGGCCAACGTCCTGACTTTC
CDR3 protein: CAWSVGGAGANVLTF

clone size: -
CDR3 length: 15
D gene: -
V gene: TRBV5-6
J gene: TRBJ1-3
CDR3 DNA: TGTGCCAGCAGCTTGGCCGTCTACTCTGGAAACACCATATATTTT
CDR3 protein: CASSLAVYSGNTIYF

clone size: -
CDR3 length: 13
D gene: -
V gene: TRBV7-6
J gene: TRBJ1-1
CDR3 DNA: TGTGCCAGCAGCCAGACAGGCAACACTGAAGCTTTCTTT
CDR3 protein: CASSQTGNTEAFF

clone size: -
CDR3 length: 15
D gene: -
V gene: TRBV9
J gene: TRBJ2-7
CDR3 DNA: TGTGCCAGCAGCGCCCTACCCTCTTTGCGCTACGAGCAGTACTTC
CDR3 protein: CASSALPSLRYEQYF

clone size: -
CDR3 length: 13
D gene: -
V gene: TRBV2
J gene: TRBJ2-7
CDR3 DNA: TGTGCCAGCAGTGGCAGGGGTTCCTACGAGCAGTACTTC
CDR3 protein: CASSGRGSYEQYF

clone size: -
CDR3 length: 15
D gene: TRBD1
V gene: TRBV7-3
J gene: TRBJ2-3
CDR3 DNA: TGTGCCAGCAGCTCGACAGGGGGAGGCACAGATACGCAGTATTTT
CDR3 protein: CASSSTGGGTDTQYF

clone size: few
CDR3 length: 15
D gene: -
V gene: TRBV19
J gene: TRBJ2-6
CDR3 DNA: TGTGCCAGTAGTATCGGTGAGTCTGGGGCCAACGTCCTGACTTTC
CDR3 protein: CASSIGESGANVLTF

clone size: -
CDR3 length: 17
D gene: -
V gene: TRBV28
J gene: TRBJ1-3
CDR3 DNA: TGTGCCAGCAGTTTCGGAGGAACGGATTTCTCTGGAAACACCATATATTTT
CDR3 protein: CASSFGGTDFSGNTIYF

clone size: -
CDR3 length: 14
D gene: -
V gene: TRBV19
J gene: TRBJ2-1
CDR3 DNA: TGTGCCAGTAGTCAATGGGCGGGCTACAATGAGCAGTTCTTC
CDR3 protein: CASSQWAGYNEQFF

clone size: -
CDR3 length: 14
D gene: -
V gene: TRBV27
J gene: TRBJ2-7
CDR3 DNA: TGTGCCAGCGCACTTAGGGGCGGCTCCTACGAGCAGTACTTC
CDR3 protein: CASALRGGSYEQYF

clone size: -
CDR3 length: 14
D gene: -
V gene: TRBV5-8
J gene: TRBJ1-2
CDR3 DNA: TGTGCCAGCAGCTTTCTCTGGGCCGTCTATGGCTACACCTTC
CDR3 protein: CASSFLWAVYGYTF